Below, 26 T cell receptor beta chains from the same sample are listed, as sequenced in a study of tumor and adjacent non-tumor tissue in lung cancer. The template was RNA from unsorted bulk tissue. A modified ARM-PCR protocol with three rounds of nested PCR amplified TCRbeta. TCRdb passed the multiplex PCR reads through MiXCR, listing each CDR3 protein once. The sample includes approximately 150,000 distinct CDR3 sequences, roughly 70% of them seen just once. Sequenced sample: lung tumor tissue. These receptors all stem from a man in his 60s with small cell lung cancer.

This clonotype was observed many times. The chain joins TRBV13 to TRBJ2-3, with D perhaps matching TRBD2 (5 bases). The CDR3 has 12 amino acids. Deletions cut 4 bases from V and 6 bases from J, with 8 bases between. Germline V CDR1 and CDR2: PRHDT, FYEKMQ (reference sequence). For the CDR3, the DNA is TGTGCCAGCAGCTCCTCGGGGGATACGCAGTATTTT. Residues: CASSSSGDTQYF.

J is TRBJ2-2 and V is TRBV12-5; no firm D call. There are 13 residues in the CDR3. The germline V gene has CDR1 LGHNT and CDR2 FRNRAP. V lost 2 bases to trimming and J lost 7 bases, with 8 bases between them. The CDR3 region has the DNA TGTGCTAGTGGTTTGCCCCAAAGCGGGGAGCTGTTTTTT. Its translation is CASGLPQSGELFF.

The CDR3 region has the DNA TGCAGTGCTCCACTAGTAGCCTCAGGTACGCAGTATTTT. Translated: CSAPLVASGTQYF. V gene TRBV20-1 combines with J gene TRBJ2-3; possibly TRBD2 for D (5 bases). V gave up 5 bases and J gave up 8 bases, with 17 bases separating them. Per germline, CDR1 DFQATT and CDR2 SNEGSKA (reference sequence). This CDR3 has 13 residues.

V usage is TRBV11-3 and J usage is TRBJ2-3; 11 bases line up with TRBD2. Per germline, CDR1 SGHNT and CDR2 YENEEA. This CDR3 has 16 residues. V lost 7 bases to trimming and J lost 0 bases; unmatched junction nucleotides: 6. This CDR3 reads CASKGTSGTSTDTQYF. Here the CDR3 DNA reads TGTGCCAGCAAAGGGACTAGCGGAACTAGCACAGATACGCAGTATTTT. The full variable domain, its missing parts supplied by reference TRBV11-3 and TRBJ2-3, is EAGVVQSPRYKIIEKKQPVAFWCNPISGHNTLYWYLQNLGQGPELLIRYENEEAVDDSQLPKDRFSAERLKGVDSTLKIQPAELGDSAVYLCASKGTSGTSTDTQYFGPGTRLTVL.

J is TRBJ2-1 and V is TRBV12-3 or TRBV12-4; possibly TRBD2 for D (6 bases). V was cut by 3 bases and J by 3 bases, with 9 bases left in between. The CDR3 runs to 14 residues. The CDR3: CASSFRGNYNEQFF. CDR3 coding DNA: TGTGCCAGCAGTTTTCGGGGGAACTACAATGAGCAGTTCTTC.

V usage is TRBV20-1 and J usage is TRBJ2-3, with D perhaps TRBD2 (5 bases). CDR1 and CDR2 from the germline V gene are DFQATT and SNEGSKA (reference sequence). With 6 bases removed from V and 2 bases from J, the gap between germline ends came to 15 bases. The CDR3 is 14 amino acids. CDR3 DNA sequence: TGCAGTGCACCAAGCAGACTACACACAGATACGCAGTATTTT. Its protein is CSAPSRLHTDTQYF.

Remarks on this clonotype: Sequence at one end of the junction differs from germline and may be a read error. The chain has TRBV5-4 and TRBJ2-1; D is undetermined. Germline CDR1 SGHNT, CDR2 YYREEE (reference sequence). The CDR3 runs 12 residues. CDR3 residues: CASSLADNEHFF. Written as DNA, the CDR3 is TGTGCCAGCAGCTTAGCTGACAATGAGCACTTCTTC.

The rearrangement links TRBV28 to TRBJ1-2, with D uncertain. V was shortened by 4 bases and J by 7 bases, with 10 bases between the two germline ends. Germline V gene lookup returns CDR1 MDHEN and CDR2 SYDVKM. The CDR3 is made up of 12 amino acids. CDR3 coding DNA: TGTGCCAGCAGTTCGACTAACGGTGGCTACACCTTC. Encoded protein: CASSSTNGGYTF.

About this clonotype: A read error may be the cause here, since a much bigger clone is one base away. The CDR3: CSVEYRDMQYF. In DNA form, the CDR3 reads TGCAGCGTTGAATATCGAGATATGCAGTATTTT. The J gene is TRBJ2-3, the V gene TRBV29-1; D not certain. The germline V gene encodes CDR1 SQVTM and CDR2 ANQGSEA. CDR3 length: 11 amino acids.

Details on this clonotype: The junction shows a germline mismatch at one end, possibly a read error. This chain links TRBV11-2 with TRBJ2-5; possibly TRBD1 for D (6 bases). Germline CDR1 is SGHAT and CDR2 is FQNNGV. This CDR3 spans 13 amino acids. The DNA for the CDR3 is TGTGTCAGCAGTTTGGGACAAGTAGAGACCCAGTACTTC. This codes for CVSSLGQVETQYF.

This clonotype was counted a few times. This chain connects TRBV7-8 to TRBJ1-1; 9 positions match TRBD1. Germline V gives CDR1 SGHVS, CDR2 FQNEAQ. There are 14 residues in the CDR3. Trimming took 5 bases from V and 9 from J; bases not matched to a gene: 10. The CDR3 coding sequence is TGTGCCAGCAGCCGAGGGACAGGGCTGGATAAAGCTTTCTTT. Translation gives CASSRGTGLDKAFF.

This clonotype has a single count. Here the CDR3 omits its conserved ending phenylalanine or tryptophan, so a read error is the likely source. For the CDR3, the DNA is TGCAGTGCTTACAGGGGAGTCTACAATGAGCAGTTCTTA. It encodes CSAYRGVYNEQFL. This rearrangement joins TRBV20-1 to TRBJ2-1; 7 nucleotides agree with TRBD1. CDR1 is DFQATT and CDR2 is SNEGSKA in the germline V gene (reference sequence). The CDR3 is 13 residues long. The V segment lost 5 bases and the J segment 3 bases; nucleotides outside the gene matches: 4.

This clonotype was picked up many times. V is TRBV6-5 and J is TRBJ1-1; TRBD1 is a possible D gene (6 bases). The germline V gene has CDR1 MNHEY and CDR2 SVGAGI. The length of the CDR3 is 14 residues. Trimming stripped 4 bases from V and 5 bases from J, with 14 bases between. Here the CDR3 DNA reads TGTGCCAGCAGTTTATCTAAGGGGGGAACTGAAGCTTTCTTT. Amino acids: CASSLSKGGTEAFF.

About this clonotype itself: This may arise from a read error, as a much more abundant clone is one base away. The chain uses TRBV11-2 and TRBJ2-2, with D unresolved. The V end lost 5 bases, the J end lost 16 bases, and 17 bases lay between the germline ends. CDR1 is SGHAT and CDR2 is FQNNGV in the germline V gene. The CDR3 is 12 residues long. As DNA, the CDR3 is TGTGCCAGCAGCCCAGTTGTAGGGTCGCAGTTTTTT. Translating it yields CASSPVVGSQFF.

About this clonotype: This could be a read error, since a much larger clone is one nucleotide away. The V and J genes are TRBV12-3 or TRBV12-4 and TRBJ2-1; 8 nucleotides agree with TRBD2. The CDR3 is made up of 15 amino acids. The J segment lost 6 bases and the V segment lost 6 bases, leaving 10 bases of the junction unmatched. The CDR3 sequence: CASSRTSWRINEQFF. In nucleotides, the CDR3 is TGTGCCAGCAGCCGGACTAGCTGGAGAATCAATGAGCAGTTCTTC.

Note on this clonotype: The final CDR3 position lacks the conserved phenylalanine or tryptophan, pointing to a likely read error. This chain joins TRBV7-3 and TRBJ2-2; maybe TRBD1 (6 bases). V lost 8 bases to trimming and J lost 8 bases, with 21 bases between them. The CDR3 runs 15 residues. Germline assignment: CDR1 SGHTA and CDR2 FQGTGA. CDR3 loop: CASGAPDSPSGELFS. CDR3 coding DNA: TGTGCCAGCGGCGCCCCGGACAGCCCTTCAGGGGAGCTGTTTTCT.

This clonotype has only a few counts. This chain connects TRBV4-2 to TRBJ2-1, with D perhaps given as TRBD1 or TRBD2 (5 bases each). Germline V gives CDR1 LGHNA, CDR2 YNFKEQ. V lost 0 bases to trimming and J lost 3 bases, with 12 bases between them. The CDR3 spans 16 residues. CDR3 in amino acids: CASSQEWTGGYNEQFF. The CDR3 region has the DNA TGTGCCAGCAGCCAAGAGTGGACTGGGGGCTACAATGAGCAGTTCTTC.

Details on this clonotype: At one boundary the junction diverges from the germline segment, which might be a read error. This chain links TRBV5-4 with TRBJ2-3; D may be TRBD2 (6 bases). The CDR3 has 17 residues. From germline, CDR1 is SGHNT and CDR2 YYREEE (reference sequence). CDR3: CASSPNAGISGTDAQYF. In DNA, the CDR3 is TGTGCCAGCAGCCCGAATGCTGGGATTAGCGGCACAGATGCGCAGTATTTT. Full variable domain (remainder filled in from reference TRBV5-4 and TRBJ2-3): ETGVTQSPTHLIKTRGQQVTLRCSSQSGHNTVSWYQQALGQGPQFIFQYYREEENGRGNFPPRFSGLQFPNYSSELNVNALELDDSALYLCASSPNAGISGTDAQYFGPGTRLTVL.

This clonotype was detected only a few times. A much larger clone lies one base from this, so it may be a read error. This chain uses TRBV29-1 with TRBJ1-1; D gene uncertain. Trimming took off 6 bases at V and 1 base at J, with 12 bases between the two ends. Germline V gene lookup returns CDR1 SQVTM and CDR2 ANQGSEA. The CDR3 contains 13 residues. DNA of the CDR3: TGCAGCGTGGCAGAGGTTTGGAACACTGAAGCTTTCTTT. Translating it yields CSVAEVWNTEAFF.

This clonotype is a singleton in its sample. A read error may produce the germline difference seen at one junction end. The rearrangement links TRBV29-1 to TRBJ2-7; D uncertain. Looked up from germline, CDR1 is SQVTM and CDR2 is ANQGSEA. This CDR3 spans 14 amino acids. The DNA for the CDR3 is TGCAGCGTTGCTCCTGTGGGCGTTTCCTACGAGCAGTCCTTC. Translating it yields CSVAPVGVSYEQSF.

The genes are TRBV29-1 and TRBJ2-5; no clear D. In germline, CDR1 is SQVTM, CDR2 ANQGSEA. V was shortened by 3 bases and J by 4 bases, with 12 bases between the two germline ends. CDR3 size: 13 residues. The CDR3 bases are TGCAGCGTTGAGTGGCATCAGGTAGAGACCCAGTACTTC. It yields the protein CSVEWHQVETQYF.

Note on this clonotype: A junction end diverges from the germline sequence, so it may reflect a read error. The rearrangement joins TRBV11-3 to TRBJ2-1, with a weak D call TRBD2 (7 bases). CDR3 length equals 15 residues. The V gene's germline CDR1 is SGHNT and CDR2 YENEEA. The CDR3 region is CANSLGTIASGMQFF. The CDR3 coding sequence is TGTGCCAACAGCTTAGGGACAATCGCTAGCGGTATGCAGTTCTTC.

To note about this clonotype: Being one base from a much bigger clone, this may be a read error. The DNA of the CDR3 is TGTACCAGCAGTTATAGGCGCGGAGAGACCCAGTACTTC. Its translation is CTSSYRRGETQYF. This chain joins TRBV6-6 and TRBJ2-5; D call uncertain. Germline CDR1 and CDR2: MNHNY and SVGAGI (reference sequence). This CDR3 is 13 amino acids long.

Concerning this clonotype itself: Given a much more abundant clone one base away, this may be a read error. This chain joins TRBV6-5 and TRBJ2-7; no reliable D call. Germline V gene sequence: CDR1 MNHEY, CDR2 SVGAGI. The CDR3 consists of 13 residues. CDR3 sequence: CVSSYVPGYEQYF. The CDR3 DNA reads TGTGTCAGCAGTTATGTCCCCGGTTACGAGCAGTACTTC.

For this clonotype: Since the CDR3 does not end with the conserved phenylalanine or tryptophan, this likely comes from a read error. V usage is TRBV20-1 and J usage is TRBJ2-1; tentatively, D is TRBD2 (6 bases). The germline V gene has CDR1 DFQATT and CDR2 SNEGSKA (reference sequence). The CDR3 is made up of 14 amino acids. The DNA of the CDR3 is TGCAGTACTAGGCCGGGAGCCGGGTACAATGAGCAGTTCTCC. Its protein product is CSTRPGAGYNEQFS.

In the case of this clonotype: A much larger clone differs by one base, so this may be a read error. The genes are TRBV5-1 and TRBJ2-2; tentatively, D is TRBD1 (5 bases). Germline V gives CDR1 SGHRS, CDR2 YFSETQ. The CDR3 consists of 15 residues. With 4 bases removed from V and 0 bases from J, the gap between germline ends came to 10 bases. CDR3 amino acids: CASSPDRPNTGELFF. DNA for the CDR3: TGCGCCAGCAGCCCCGACAGACCGAACACCGGGGAGCTGTTTTTT.